This TCR beta chain was observed in a study of control samples from healthy donors and cancer patients. Assay: immunoSEQ multiplex PCR; the TCRdb copy retains only in-frame clones and omits some. The sample lists more than 150,000 clones; roughly 90% were seen once. Trimming left V 3 bases short and J 3 bases short, with 23 bases between. CDR3 size: 18 residues. Germline V gives CDR1 MNHNS, CDR2 SASEGT. The sequenced sample consisted of blood. This chain joins TRBV6-1 and TRBJ1-2, with a tentative D call TRBD1 (6 bases). The source of this sequence is a woman between 25 and 40 years old in good health. In DNA form, the CDR3 reads TGTGCCAGCAGTGAGCGGGGGCAGGTGTTATTGCCCTACTATGGCTACACCTTC. Its translation: CASSERGQVLLPYYGYTF.